The entry that follows covers one T cell receptor beta chain sequence. This sample was included in a study of monozygotic twins with cystic fibrosis. Assay used: immunoSEQ multiplex PCR; TCRdb lists only in-frame clones, some missing. The sample lists about 39,000 clones; around 90% were seen once. Looked up from germline, CDR1 is MNHEY and CDR2 is SVGAGI. Losses at the gene ends were 0 bases for V and 7 bases for J; bases not matched to a gene: 5. This CDR3 is 15 amino acids long. The chain is built from TRBV6-5 and TRBJ2-1; 8 bases map to TRBD1. The sample taken for sequencing was blood. The clonotype comes from a boy aged 2-15 years with cystic fibrosis. CDR3 region: CASSYSPDRVNEQFF. CDR3 DNA sequence: TGTGCCAGCAGTTACTCGCCGGACAGGGTTAATGAGCAGTTCTTC.